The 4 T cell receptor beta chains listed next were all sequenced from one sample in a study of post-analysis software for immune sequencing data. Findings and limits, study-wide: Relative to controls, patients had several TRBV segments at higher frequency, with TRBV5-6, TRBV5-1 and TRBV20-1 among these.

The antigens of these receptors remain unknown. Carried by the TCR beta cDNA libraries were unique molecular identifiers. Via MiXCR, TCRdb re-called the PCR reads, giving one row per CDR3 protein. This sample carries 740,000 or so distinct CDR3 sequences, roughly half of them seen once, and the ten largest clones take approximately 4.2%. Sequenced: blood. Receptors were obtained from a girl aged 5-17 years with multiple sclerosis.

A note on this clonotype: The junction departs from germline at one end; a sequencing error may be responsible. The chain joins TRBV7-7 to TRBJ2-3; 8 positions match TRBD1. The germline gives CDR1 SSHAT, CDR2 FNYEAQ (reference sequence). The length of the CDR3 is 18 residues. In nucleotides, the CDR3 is TGTGCTAGCAGCTTTTTTCAGCCAGGTCAGGGGGCTATGGATACGCAGTATTTT. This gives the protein CASSFFQPGQGAMDTQYF.

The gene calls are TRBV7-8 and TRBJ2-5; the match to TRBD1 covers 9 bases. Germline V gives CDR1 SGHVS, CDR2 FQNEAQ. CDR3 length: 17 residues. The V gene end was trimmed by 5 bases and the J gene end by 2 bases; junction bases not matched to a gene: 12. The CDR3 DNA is TGTGCCAGCAGCAGACAGGGGGTAGCTTACCGGCAAGAGACCCAGTACTTC. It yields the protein CASSRQGVAYRQETQYF.

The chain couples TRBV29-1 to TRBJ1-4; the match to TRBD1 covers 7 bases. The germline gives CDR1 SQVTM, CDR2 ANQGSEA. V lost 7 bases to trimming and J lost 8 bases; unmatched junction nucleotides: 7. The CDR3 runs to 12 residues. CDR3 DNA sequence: TGCAGCGCGACAGGGCGGAAAGAAAAACTGTTTTTT. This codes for CSATGRKEKLFF.

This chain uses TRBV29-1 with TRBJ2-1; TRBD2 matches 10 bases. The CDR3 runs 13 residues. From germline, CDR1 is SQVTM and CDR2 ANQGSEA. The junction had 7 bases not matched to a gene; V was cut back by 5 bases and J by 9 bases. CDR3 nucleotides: TGCAGCGTTAGCCTAGCGGGGGCCGGTGAGCAGTTCTTC. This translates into CSVSLAGAGEQFF.